The 14 T cell receptor beta chains below all came from one sample that was sequenced in a study of fetal regulatory T cell absence and autoimmunity. Generated by immunoSEQ multiplex PCR, the TCRdb table keeps only in-frame clones and is missing some. The sample has about 95,000 clones; roughly 78% are singletons. The sample consisted of pancreas tissue. All receptors come from a male donor with IPEX syndrome.

The CDR3 region is CASSYSGTGELFF. CDR3 DNA: TGTGCCAGCAGTTACTCGGGCACCGGGGAGCTGTTTTTT. The chain employs TRBV6-5 and TRBJ2-2; D gene ambiguous. The CDR3 contains 13 residues. V lost 0 bases and J 4 bases, leaving 3 bases between the germline ends. Germline assignment: CDR1 MNHEY and CDR2 SVGAGI.

The chain combines TRBV14 with TRBJ2-5; 10 bases line up with TRBD1. Germline V gene sequence: CDR1 SGHDN, CDR2 FVKESK. The V gene end was trimmed by 5 bases and the J gene end by 5 bases; junction bases not matched to a gene: 8. The CDR3 spans 15 residues. CDR3 in amino acids: CASSLWGQGRETQYF. The CDR3 DNA reads as TGTGCCAGCAGCTTATGGGGACAGGGGCGGGAGACCCAGTACTTC.

The V call is TRBV27, the J call TRBJ2-1; the D is unclear. V was pared by 4 bases and J by 3 bases, with 4 bases between. Germline-derived CDR1 and CDR2 are MNHEY and SMNVEV (reference sequence). The CDR3 has 12 amino acids. CDR3 protein: CASSSNYNEQFF. In DNA, the CDR3 is TGTGCCAGCAGTTCCAACTACAATGAGCAGTTCTTC.

CDR3 nucleotides: TGCAGCGTTGCGGGACAGGGGAGAAATACGCAGTATTTT. Translation: CSVAGQGRNTQYF. The chain carries TRBV29-1 and TRBJ2-3; 10 bases map to TRBD1. This CDR3 contains 13 residues. Germline trimming cut 4 bases from V and 7 bases from J; bases unmatched to any gene: 5. The germline gives CDR1 SQVTM, CDR2 ANQGSEA.

V usage is TRBV5-4 and J usage is TRBJ2-3; D uncertain. Germline V gene lookup returns CDR1 SGHNT and CDR2 YYREEE (reference sequence). Trimming pared 1 base from V and 1 base from J, leaving 7 bases between. The length of the CDR3 is 14 residues. CDR3 in amino acids: CASSLFSGTDTQYF. CDR3 DNA sequence: TGTGCCAGCAGCTTGTTTAGTGGCACAGATACGCAGTATTTT.

This chain uses TRBV2 with TRBJ2-7, with TRBD1 identical over 9 bases. Unmatched junction bases numbered 6, after V lost 6 bases and J lost 3 bases. Germline-derived CDR1 and CDR2 are SNHLY and FYNNEI. The CDR3 length is 14 residues. The CDR3 is CASRVGTGSYEQYF. CDR3 coding DNA: TGTGCCAGCAGGGTAGGGACAGGGAGCTACGAGCAGTACTTC.

The chain carries TRBV2 and TRBJ1-4; no clear D. The CDR3 runs 13 residues. The germline V and J ends were trimmed by 7 bases and 1 base, with 7 bases remaining between them. In germline, CDR1 is SNHLY, CDR2 FYNNEI. CDR3 residues: CASTGGTNEKLFF. The CDR3 DNA reads as TGTGCCAGCACGGGCGGAACTAATGAAAAACTGTTTTTT.

V is TRBV5-4 and J is TRBJ2-7; D call uncertain. This CDR3 has 12 amino acids. Germline V gene sequence: CDR1 SGHNT, CDR2 YYREEE (reference sequence). Trimming cost V 4 bases and J 5 bases, with 10 bases left between them. In nucleotides, the CDR3 is TGTGCCAGCAGCCCTTCAACCGACGAGCAGTACTTC. Its translation: CASSPSTDEQYF.

The chain couples TRBV12-5 to TRBJ2-7; D possibly corresponds to TRBD2 (6 bases). The germline V gene encodes CDR1 LGHNT and CDR2 FRNRAP. Trimming removed 7 bases at V and 4 bases at J, with 11 bases between. CDR3 length: 12 residues. DNA of the CDR3: TGTGCTAGTGCCATAGCGGAATACGAGCAGTACTTC. Translating gives CASAIAEYEQYF. The variable domain in full, completed from reference TRBV12-5 and TRBJ2-7, reads DARVTQTPRHKVTEMGQEVTMRCQPILGHNTVFWYRQTMMQGLELLAYFRNRAPLDDSGMPKDRFSAEMPDATLATLKIQPSEPRDSAVYFCASAIAEYEQYFGPGTRLTVT.

This chain connects TRBV5-3 to TRBJ2-7; D gene uncertain. TRBV5-3 has ORF status, its function being uncertain. The CDR3 runs 12 residues. Trimming left V 0 bases short and J 3 bases short, with 4 bases between. CDR3 nucleotides: TGTGCCAGAAGCTTGGGACACTACGAGCAGTACTTC. This sequence encodes CARSLGHYEQYF.

The V and J genes are TRBV27 and TRBJ2-5; the D gene is possibly TRBD2 (6 bases). This CDR3 comprises 15 residues. Per germline, CDR1 MNHEY and CDR2 SMNVEV (reference sequence). The germline V and J ends were trimmed by 2 bases and 3 bases, with 13 bases remaining between them. The CDR3 DNA sequence: TGTGCCAGCAGTTTAAACTCCCCGGGAGAAGAGACCCAGTACTTC. Translated: CASSLNSPGEETQYF.

This chain uses TRBV7-9 with TRBJ2-7; a possible D gene is TRBD1 (7 bases). The CDR3 covers 13 residues. CDR1 is SEHNR and CDR2 is FQNEAQ in the germline V gene (reference sequence). The V and J ends lost 4 bases and 6 bases respectively, with 13 bases between them. CDR3 bases: TGTGCCAGCAGCTCACAGGGGAGGATCGAGCAGTACTTC. Translating it yields CASSSQGRIEQYF.

The rearrangement joins TRBV7-2 to TRBJ2-2, with 10 positions matching TRBD2. The ends lost 9 bases at V and 0 bases at J; junction bases unmatched: 1. Germline V CDR1 and CDR2: SGHTA, FQGNSA. CDR3 size: 14 residues. The CDR3 reads CASGLAANTGELFF. CDR3 nucleotide sequence: TGTGCCAGTGGACTAGCGGCGAACACCGGGGAGCTGTTTTTT. The full variable domain, completed using reference TRBV7-2 and TRBJ2-2, is GAGVSQSPSNKVTEKGKDVELRCDPISGHTALYWYRQSLGQGLEFLIYFQGNSAPDKSGLPSDRFSAERTGGSVSTLTIQRTQQEDSAVYLCASGLAANTGELFFGEGSRLTVL.

This clone showed up just once. V gene TRBV15 combines with J gene TRBJ2-1, with TRBD2 matching over 12 bases. The length of the CDR3 is 16 residues. The germline gives CDR1 LNHNV, CDR2 YYDKDF (reference sequence). V shed 4 bases, J shed 5 bases, and the junction held 6 bases outside the gene matches. The CDR3: CATSIRLAGDDNEQFF. DNA of the CDR3: TGTGCCACCAGCATTAGACTAGCGGGAGACGACAATGAGCAGTTCTTC. Full variable domain (outside the CDR3, taken from reference TRBV15 and TRBJ2-1): DAMVIQNPRYQVTQFGKPVTLSCSQTLNHNVMYWYQQKSSQAPKLLFHYYDKDFNNEADTPDNFQSRRPNTSFCFLDIRSPGLGDTAMYLCATSIRLAGDDNEQFFGPGTRLTVL.